The clone carrying this T cell receptor (beta chain) was seen only a few times. Multiplex PCR with BIOMED2 TRB-A/B primer pools amplified TRB rearrangements. TCRdb called the multiplex PCR reads again in MiXCR, with one record for every CDR3 protein. The repertoire consists of some 10,000 distinct CDR3 sequences, with around 30% occurring once and the leading ten covering 28%. Germline CDR1 and CDR2: MNHEY and SVGEGT. J was trimmed by 2 bases and V by 8 bases; bases with no gene match: 18. This CDR3 contains 17 residues. The sample originates from a study of T and B cells in COVID-19 patients. Each TRB amplification used roughly 230-550 ng of genomic DNA from blood.

What was sequenced was blood. This receptor was identified in a human donor who had recovered from COVID-19. The chain employs TRBV6-2 or TRBV6-3 and TRBJ2-7; 7 nucleotides agree with TRBD2. CDR3 loop: CASGGGIWTRFPYEQYF. Here the CDR3 DNA reads TGTGCCAGCGGGGGGGGAATTTGGACTAGATTCCCCTACGAGCAGTACTTC.